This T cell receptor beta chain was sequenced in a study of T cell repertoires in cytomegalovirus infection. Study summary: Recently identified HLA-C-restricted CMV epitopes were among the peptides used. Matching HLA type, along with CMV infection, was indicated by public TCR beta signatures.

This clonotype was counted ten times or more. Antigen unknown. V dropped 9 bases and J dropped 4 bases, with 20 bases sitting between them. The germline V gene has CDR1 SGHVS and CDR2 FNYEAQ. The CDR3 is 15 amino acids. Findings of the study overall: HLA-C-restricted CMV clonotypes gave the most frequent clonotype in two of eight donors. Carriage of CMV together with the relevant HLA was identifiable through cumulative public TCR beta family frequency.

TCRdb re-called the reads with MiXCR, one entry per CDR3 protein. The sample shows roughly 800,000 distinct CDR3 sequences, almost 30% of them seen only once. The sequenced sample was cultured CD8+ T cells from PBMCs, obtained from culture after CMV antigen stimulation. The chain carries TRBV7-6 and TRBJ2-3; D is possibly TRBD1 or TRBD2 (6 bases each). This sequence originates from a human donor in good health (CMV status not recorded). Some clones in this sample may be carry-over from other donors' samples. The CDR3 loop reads CASRGGIDYADTQYF. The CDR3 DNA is TGTGCCAGTCGAGGGGGGATCGATTACGCAGATACGCAGTATTTT.